These T cell receptor beta chains were read from a single sample in a study of cytomegalovirus exposure and HLA in healthy donors. TCRdb keeps only in-frame clones here, not all; method: immunoSEQ multiplex PCR. The table lists under 200,000 clones, around nine tenths of them singletons, with 4% to 4.5% in the top ten. The sequencing sample was made of PBMCs. These receptors all stem from a man aged 18 to 30 in good health and CMV-seropositive. The CDR3 runs from the conserved cysteine through the conserved F or W. A D gene is named only where the DNA matches it firmly.

D,J,V,CDR3,DNA
TRBD2,TRBJ2-3,TRBV30,CAWGTSGTTEAQYF,TGTGCCTGGGGGACTAGCGGAACAACGGAGGCGCAGTATTTT
TRBD1,TRBJ1-1,TRBV5-1,CASSLGQGGTEAFF,TGCGCCAGCAGCTTGGGGCAGGGGGGCACTGAAGCTTTCTTT
TRBD2,TRBJ2-1,TRBV29-1,CSFPGLAGLNEQFF,TGCAGCTTCCCGGGACTAGCGGGTTTAAATGAGCAGTTCTTC
TRBD1,TRBJ2-2,TRBV4-1,CASSQGPSGTGNTGELFF,TGCGCCAGCAGCCAAGGCCCATCCGGGACAGGGAACACCGGGGAGCTGTTTTTT
.,TRBJ1-2,TRBV30,CAWTIAGYGYTF,TGTGCCTGGACGATCGCCGGCTATGGCTACACCTTC
.,TRBJ1-2,TRBV2,CASSENTQGGYTF,TGTGCCAGCAGTGAAAATACCCAGGGGGGCTACACCTTC
.,TRBJ1-1,TRBV6-1,CASSDPGNTEAFF,TGTGCCAGCAGTGACCCAGGGAACACTGAAGCTTTCTTT
.,TRBJ1-5,TRBV27,CASRGFGNQPQHF,TGTGCCAGCCGGGGGTTCGGCAATCAGCCCCAGCATTTT
TRBD1,TRBJ1-1,TRBV11-1,CASDRGNTEAFF,TGTGCCAGTGACAGGGGCAACACTGAAGCTTTCTTT
TRBD1,TRBJ2-3,TRBV4-2,CASSQEGPGTESTDTQYF,TGTGCCAGCAGCCAAGAAGGCCCCGGGACAGAAAGCACAGATACGCAGTATTTT
.,TRBJ2-7,TRBV28,CASSFSSRYEQYF,TGTGCCAGCAGTTTCAGTAGCCGCTACGAGCAGTACTTC
.,TRBJ2-7,TRBV28,CASSLTATYEQYF,TGTGCCAGCAGTTTGACAGCTACCTACGAGCAGTACTTC
.,TRBJ1-5,TRBV15,CATSRVQSNQPQHF,TGTGCCACCAGCAGAGTTCAGAGCAATCAGCCCCAGCATTTT
.,TRBJ2-1,TRBV28,CASSLTSVNEQFF,TGTGCCAGCAGTTTGACTAGTGTCAATGAGCAGTTCTTC